The T cell receptor (beta chain) described here comes from a study of Graves' ophthalmopathy and Graves' hyperthyroidism (dated by TCRdb to 2016 to 2019). Broadly, across the study: Peripheral blood was collected before any treatment was given, at the time of initial diagnosis. The study used signatures of the TCR beta repertoire to tell Graves' ophthalmopathy apart from Graves' hyperthyroidism and to predict which patients would progress to ophthalmopathy. In total, 135 blood samples were TCR-sequenced: around 42 ophthalmopathy, some 75 hyperthyroidism and around 17 hyperthyroidism-to-ophthalmopathy patients. To explore V-J signatures that distinguish ophthalmopathy from hyperthyroidism, a discovery set of around 100 patients was enrolled, made up of some 41 with ophthalmopathy and 57 with stable hyperthyroidism. The independent validation cohort included about 19 hyperthyroidism patients plus 17 patients who later progressed from hyperthyroidism to ophthalmopathy. In a handful of hyperthyroidism patients, the T-cell repertoires found in thyroid tissue were compared with those found in blood. Following sampling, methimazole starting at 30 mg daily was administered to hyperthyroidism patients, and high-dose intravenous methylprednisolone was administered to ophthalmopathy patients. The approximately 90 discovery patients were divided at random into training and test sets in a 7:3 ratio. Broad study findings and their caveats: In cross-validation, the 13-signature model distinguished ophthalmopathy from stable hyperthyroidism with about 89% sensitivity and approximately 81% specificity, while in the test set the corresponding values were about 80% and 75%. Most expanded thyroid clonotypes with a frequency above 0.001 also appeared in blood, which suggests that blood repertoires may reflect the immune response in the thyroid. No statistical method was used to predetermine the sample size, and group allocation was not hidden from the investigators. In validation, the model predicted ophthalmopathy progression with about 64% sensitivity and approximately 72% specificity; around twelve predicted patients were CT-confirmed with GO in a median of approximately 6.5 months.

This clonotype was found many times. Its specific antigen is unknown. Just one base apart from a much larger clone, this may be a read error. The CDR3 numbers 16 residues from cysteine through phenylalanine. The only DNA kept is the CDR3, 48 bases in frame from the first base. From V the trimming removes 3 bases and from J it removes 8 bases, while the gene matches leave 12 bases of the junction unaccounted for. Hyperthyroidism was considered stable if no progression to ophthalmopathy occurred within 18 months of follow-up. Hyperthyroidism patients were newly diagnosed, were aged 18 to 65 years, and had a disease duration under 2 months. Patients with other autoimmune diseases, uncontrolled infections, pregnancy or lactation were excluded. Diagnosis was based on clinical symptoms, serum thyroxine, TRAb, thyroid ultrasound and orbital computed tomography. PBMCs were isolated from more than 8 ml of fresh peripheral blood by Ficoll-Paque density gradient centrifugation. Trizol reagent was used to extract the total RNA, and its quality was then checked on an Agilent 2100 Bioanalyzer.

For repertoire sequencing, TCR beta CDR3 regions were amplified from RNA transcripts. The first round of RT-PCR was done with HTBI primers and the Qiagen OneStep RT-PCR kit, and was followed by a second round of multiplex PCR, then size selection and purification. Sequencing of the libraries was carried out on an Illumina HiSeq2000 in paired-end mode with 100 bp reads. Per the authors' processing: SOAPnuke was used for read processing, and reads with adapters, uncalled bases, a mean Phred below 15, or no exact constant-primer or identifier match were discarded. High-quality paired reads were merged with COPE v1.2.5. Clonotypes were defined as unique nucleotide sequences and were aligned to IMGT TRB V, D and J references using MiTCR v1.1. Analysis was restricted to V-J combinations with a frequency above 0.0001, which covered over 98% of repertoires. A TCR clonal expansion and chaos score per V-J combination was defined as the ratio of F50 clonal expansion to chaos observed in the TCRdist matrix. Welch's t-statistics and random forest were used to narrow the features down to over ten V-J combinations, which were then fed into a naive Bayes classifier. The Morisita-Horn index was used to measure how similar the thyroid and blood repertoires were. TCRdb itself trimmed the public reads at Q25 with fastp, ran MiXCR and retained productive beta chains. Rows are unified per CDR3 protein, each entry keeping the most common DNA and genes. The V and J calls follow TCRdb's processing rather than the paper's. The sample table holds about 620,000 distinct CDR3 sequences, of which over 20% were seen once. The ten largest clones add up to about 6.6% of the sample.

The source of this sequence is a woman aged 18-29 years with stable Graves' hyperthyroidism. Some clones in this sample may be carry-over from other donors' samples. Donor details come from another sample of the same person, matched by shared clones. The V and J genes are TRBV12-3 or TRBV12-4 and TRBJ1-2, with TRBD1 matching 10 junction bases. The sequencing input was peripheral blood. Here the CDR3 is given as CASSFGPGTGAQGYTF. The DNA reads TGTGCCAGCAGTTTCGGCCCGGGGACAGGGGCGCAGGGCTACACCTTC.